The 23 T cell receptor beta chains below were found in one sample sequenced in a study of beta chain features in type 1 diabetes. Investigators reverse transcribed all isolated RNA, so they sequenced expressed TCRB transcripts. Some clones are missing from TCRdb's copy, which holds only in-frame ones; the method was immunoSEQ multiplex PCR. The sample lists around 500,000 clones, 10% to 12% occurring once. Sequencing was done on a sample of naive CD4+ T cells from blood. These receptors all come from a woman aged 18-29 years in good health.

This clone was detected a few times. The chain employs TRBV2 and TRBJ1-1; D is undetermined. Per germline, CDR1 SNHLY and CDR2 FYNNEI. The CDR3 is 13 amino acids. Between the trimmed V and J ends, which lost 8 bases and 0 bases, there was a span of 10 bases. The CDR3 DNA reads TGTGCCAGCGCCGGGGAAGTGAACACTGAAGCTTTCTTT. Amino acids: CASAGEVNTEAFF. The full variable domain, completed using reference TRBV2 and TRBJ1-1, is EPEVTQTPSHQVTQMGQEVILRCVPISNHLYFYWYRQILGQKVEFLVSFYNNEISEKSEIFDDQFSVERPDGSNFTLKIRSTKLEDSAMYFCASAGEVNTEAFFGQGTRLTVV.

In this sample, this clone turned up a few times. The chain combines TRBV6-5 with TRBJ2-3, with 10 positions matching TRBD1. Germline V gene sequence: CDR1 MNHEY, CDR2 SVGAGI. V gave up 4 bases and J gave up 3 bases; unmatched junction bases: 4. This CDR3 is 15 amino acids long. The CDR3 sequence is CASSSLGQGTDTQYF. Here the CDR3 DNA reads TGTGCCAGCAGTTCTTTGGGACAGGGGACAGATACGCAGTATTTT.

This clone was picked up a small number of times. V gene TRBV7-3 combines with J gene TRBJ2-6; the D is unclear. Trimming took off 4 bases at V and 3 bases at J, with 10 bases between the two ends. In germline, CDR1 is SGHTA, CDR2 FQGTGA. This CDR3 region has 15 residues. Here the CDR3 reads CASSSFRVGANVLTF. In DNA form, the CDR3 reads TGTGCCAGCAGCTCCTTTCGGGTTGGGGCCAACGTCCTGACTTTC.

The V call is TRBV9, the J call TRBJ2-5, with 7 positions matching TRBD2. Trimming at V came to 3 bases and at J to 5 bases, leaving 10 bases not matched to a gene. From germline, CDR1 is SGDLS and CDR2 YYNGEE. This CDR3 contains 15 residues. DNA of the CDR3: TGTGCCAGCAGCGGGCCCTTAGCGGGTGGGGAGACCCAGTACTTC. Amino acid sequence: CASSGPLAGGETQYF.

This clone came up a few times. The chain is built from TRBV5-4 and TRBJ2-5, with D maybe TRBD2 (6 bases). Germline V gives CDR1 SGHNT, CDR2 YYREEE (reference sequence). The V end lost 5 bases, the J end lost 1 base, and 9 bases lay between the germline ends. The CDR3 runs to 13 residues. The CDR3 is CASSGTPQETQYF. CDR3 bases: TGTGCCAGCAGTGGGACTCCCCAAGAGACCCAGTACTTC.

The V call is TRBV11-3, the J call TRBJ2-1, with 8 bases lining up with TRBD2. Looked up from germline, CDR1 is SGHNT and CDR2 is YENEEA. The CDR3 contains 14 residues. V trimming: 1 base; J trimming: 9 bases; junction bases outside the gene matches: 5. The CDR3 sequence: CASSLGLAGSEQFF. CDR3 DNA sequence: TGTGCCAGCAGCTTAGGGCTAGCGGGTAGTGAGCAGTTCTTC.

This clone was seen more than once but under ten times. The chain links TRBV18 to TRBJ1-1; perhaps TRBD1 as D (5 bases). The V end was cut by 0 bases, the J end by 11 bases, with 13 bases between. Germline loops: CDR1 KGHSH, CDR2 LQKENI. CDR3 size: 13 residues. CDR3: CASSPPGAGGAFF. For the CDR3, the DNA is TGTGCCAGCTCACCACCCGGGGCCGGGGGGGCTTTCTTT. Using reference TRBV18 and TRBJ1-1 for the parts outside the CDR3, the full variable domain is NAGVMQNPRHLVRRRGQEARLRCSPMKGHSHVYWYRQLPEEGLKFMVYLQKENIIDESGMPKERFSAEFPKEGPSILRIQQVVRGDSAAYFCASSPPGAGGAFFGQGTRLTVV.

The CDR3: CASSTLVADTQYF. In nucleotides, the CDR3 is TGTGCCAGCAGCACTCTGGTAGCAGATACGCAGTATTTT. The V call is TRBV21-1, the J call TRBJ2-3; the listed D gene, TRBD2, was not tested against the DNA. TRBV21-1 is shown as a pseudogene. CDR3 length: 13 residues.

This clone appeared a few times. The CDR3 region has the DNA TGTGCCAGCAGCTTAGGGCCCAGGGCAGGGAAACTCTCTGGAAACACCATATATTTT. Translation: CASSLGPRAGKLSGNTIYF. The rearrangement uses TRBV7-8 and TRBJ1-3; perhaps TRBD1 as D (5 bases). V was shortened by 1 base and J by 0 bases, with 19 bases between the two germline ends. The CDR3 is 19 residues long. Looked up from germline, CDR1 is SGHVS and CDR2 is FQNEAQ. The full variable domain, completed using reference TRBV7-8 and TRBJ1-3, is GAGVSQSPRYKVAKRGQDVALRCDPISGHVSLFWYQQALGQGPEFLTYFQNEAQLDKSGLPSDRFFAERPEGSVSTLKIQRTQQEDSAVYLCASSLGPRAGKLSGNTIYFGEGSWLTVV.

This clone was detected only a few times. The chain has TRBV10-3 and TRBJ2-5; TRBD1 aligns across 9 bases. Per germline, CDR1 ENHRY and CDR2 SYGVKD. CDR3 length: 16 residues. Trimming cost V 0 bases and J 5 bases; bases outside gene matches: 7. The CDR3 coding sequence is TGTGCCATCAGTGAGTCTTCGGGACAGGGTGGCGAGACCCAGTACTTC. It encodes CAISESSGQGGETQYF.

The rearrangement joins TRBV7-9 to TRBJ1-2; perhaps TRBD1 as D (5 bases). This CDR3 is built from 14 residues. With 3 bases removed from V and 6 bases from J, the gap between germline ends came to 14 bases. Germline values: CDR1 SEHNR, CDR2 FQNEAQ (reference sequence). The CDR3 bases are TGTGCCAGCAGCTTTGAGGGGAGAATACATGGCTACACCTTC. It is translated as CASSFEGRIHGYTF.

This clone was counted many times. The CDR3 nucleotides read TGTGCCACCGGGGACGGCCAAGAGACCCAGTACTTC. It encodes CATGDGQETQYF. The genes are TRBV5-4 and TRBJ2-5; possibly TRBD1 or TRBD2 for D (5 bases each). The V and J ends lost 9 bases and 1 base respectively, with 10 bases between them. This CDR3 is built from 12 residues. Germline CDR1 reads SGHNT; CDR2 reads YYREEE (reference sequence).

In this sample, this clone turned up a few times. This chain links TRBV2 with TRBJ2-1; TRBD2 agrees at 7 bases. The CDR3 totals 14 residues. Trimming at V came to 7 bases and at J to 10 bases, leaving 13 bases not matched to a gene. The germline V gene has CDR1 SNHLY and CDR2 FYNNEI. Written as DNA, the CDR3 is TGTGCCAGCAAGCTGCCCGGCCAGGGAGGGGAGCAGTTCTTC. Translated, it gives CASKLPGQGGEQFF.

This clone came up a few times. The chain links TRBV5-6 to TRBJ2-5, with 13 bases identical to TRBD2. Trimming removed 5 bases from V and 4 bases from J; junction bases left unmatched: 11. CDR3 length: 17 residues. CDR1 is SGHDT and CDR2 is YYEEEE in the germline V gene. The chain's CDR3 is CASSPWTSGSWRETQYF. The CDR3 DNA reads TGTGCCAGCAGTCCATGGACTAGCGGGAGTTGGCGAGAGACCCAGTACTTC.

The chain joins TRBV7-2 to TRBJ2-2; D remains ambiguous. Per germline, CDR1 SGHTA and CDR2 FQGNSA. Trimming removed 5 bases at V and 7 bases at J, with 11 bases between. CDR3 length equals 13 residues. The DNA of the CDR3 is TGTGCCAGCAGCGCCTCCCTGGGCGGGGAGCTGTTTTTT. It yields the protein CASSASLGGELFF. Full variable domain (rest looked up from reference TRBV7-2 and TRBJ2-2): GAGVSQSPSNKVTEKGKDVELRCDPISGHTALYWYRQSLGQGLEFLIYFQGNSAPDKSGLPSDRFSAERTGGSVSTLTIQRTQQEDSAVYLCASSASLGGELFFGEGSRLTVL.

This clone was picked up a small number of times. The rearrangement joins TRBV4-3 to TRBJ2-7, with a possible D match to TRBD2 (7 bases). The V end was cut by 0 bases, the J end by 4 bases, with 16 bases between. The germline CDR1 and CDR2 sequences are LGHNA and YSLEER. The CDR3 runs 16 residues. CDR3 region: CASSQDPTGGRYEQYF. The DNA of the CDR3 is TGCGCCAGCAGCCAAGATCCCACCGGGGGGCGGTACGAGCAGTACTTC.

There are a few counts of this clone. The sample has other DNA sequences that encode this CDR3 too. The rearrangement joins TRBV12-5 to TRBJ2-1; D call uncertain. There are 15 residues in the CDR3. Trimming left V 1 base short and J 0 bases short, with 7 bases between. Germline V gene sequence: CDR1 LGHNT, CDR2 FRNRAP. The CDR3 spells CASGLGESSYNEQFF. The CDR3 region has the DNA TGTGCTAGTGGTTTGGGGGAAAGCTCCTACAATGAGCAGTTCTTC.

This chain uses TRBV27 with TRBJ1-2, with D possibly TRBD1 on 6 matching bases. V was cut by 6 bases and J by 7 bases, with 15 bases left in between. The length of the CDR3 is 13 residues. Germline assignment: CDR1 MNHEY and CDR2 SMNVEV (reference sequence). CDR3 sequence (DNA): TGTGCCAGCAGCCGGACAGAGAAAAGTGGCTACACCTTC. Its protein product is CASSRTEKSGYTF.

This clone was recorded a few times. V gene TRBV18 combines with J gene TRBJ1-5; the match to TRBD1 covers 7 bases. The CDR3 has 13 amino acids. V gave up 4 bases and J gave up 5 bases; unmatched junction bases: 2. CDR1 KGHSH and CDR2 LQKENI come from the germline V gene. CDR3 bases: TGTGCCAGCTCACAACAGGGGTATCAGCCCCAGCATTTT. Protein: CASSQQGYQPQHF.

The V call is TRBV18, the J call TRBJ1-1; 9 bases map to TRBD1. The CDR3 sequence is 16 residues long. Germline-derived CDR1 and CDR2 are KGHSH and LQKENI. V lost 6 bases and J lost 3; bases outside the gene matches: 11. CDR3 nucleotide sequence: TGTGCCAGCTCGGCGGGACAGGGTAGGAGGTACACTGAAGCTTTCTTT. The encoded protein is CASSAGQGRRYTEAFF.

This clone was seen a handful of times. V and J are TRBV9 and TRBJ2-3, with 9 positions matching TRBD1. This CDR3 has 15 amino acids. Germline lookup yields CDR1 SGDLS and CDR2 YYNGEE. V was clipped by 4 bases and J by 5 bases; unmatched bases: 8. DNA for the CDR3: TGTGCCAGCAGCCCACACAGGGGGCAGGGAGATACGCAGTATTTT. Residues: CASSPHRGQGDTQYF.

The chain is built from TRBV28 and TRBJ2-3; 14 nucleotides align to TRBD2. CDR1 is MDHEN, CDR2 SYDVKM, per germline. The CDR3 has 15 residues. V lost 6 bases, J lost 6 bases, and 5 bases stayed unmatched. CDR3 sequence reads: CASRQWTSGGDTQYF. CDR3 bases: TGTGCCAGCAGGCAGTGGACTAGCGGGGGGGATACGCAGTATTTT. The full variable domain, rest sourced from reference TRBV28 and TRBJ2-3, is DVKVTQSSRYLVKRTGEKVFLECVQDMDHENMFWYRQDPGLGLRLIYFSYDVKMKEKGDIPEGYSVSREKKERFSLILESASTNQTSMYLCASRQWTSGGDTQYFGPGTRLTVL.

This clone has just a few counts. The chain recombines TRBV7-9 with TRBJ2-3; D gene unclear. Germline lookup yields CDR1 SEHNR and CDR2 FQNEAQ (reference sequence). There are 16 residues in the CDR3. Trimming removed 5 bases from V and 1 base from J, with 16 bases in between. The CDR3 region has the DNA TGTGCCAGCAGCCGGGCAGTGGATAGCCGCACAGATACGCAGTATTTT. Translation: CASSRAVDSRTDTQYF.